These T cell receptor beta chains were read from a single sample in a study of CD8 T cells in ankylosing spondylitis. TCRdb reprocessed the 5' RACE reads via MiXCR and lists one record per CDR3 protein. The data show 250,000 to 350,000 distinct CDR3 sequences, roughly 20% seen once. Sequences were obtained from blood, either unsorted or a sorted T cell fraction (not recorded which). These receptor sequences come from a male donor with ankylosing spondylitis or in good health (not recorded which). The CDR3 runs from the conserved cysteine through the conserved F or W. The D gene is left open where the match is weak. Only some rows state a clone size, as once, few, many or a class for expanded clones.

.	TRBJ2-5	TRBV5-1	.	CASRLGTDEGTQYF	TGCGCCAGCAGACTTGGAACGGATGAGGGGACCCAGTACTTC
.	TRBJ1-1	TRBV9	.	CASSVDGSNTEAFF	TGTGCCAGCAGCGTAGATGGTTCCAACACTGAAGCTTTCTTT
.	TRBJ2-5	TRBV15	few	CATSRGQETSQETQYF	TGTGCCACCAGCAGAGGACAGGAGACTAGCCAAGAGACCCAGTACTTC
TRBD2	TRBJ2-2	TRBV12-3/TRBV12-4	.	CASSASGGGELFF	TGTGCCAGCAGTGCTAGCGGGGGCGGGGAGCTGTTTTTT
.	TRBJ1-5	TRBV15	many	CATSRDGRQPQHF	TGTGCCACCAGCAGAGATGGGAGGCAGCCCCAGCATTTT
TRBD1	TRBJ1-1	TRBV5-1	few	CASSGGTVSTEAFF	TGCGCCAGCAGCGGGGGGACAGTTAGCACTGAAGCTTTCTTT
TRBD2	TRBJ2-3	TRBV20-1	.	CSASGPLSGSSTDTQYF	TGCAGTGCTAGTGGCCCCCTCAGCGGGAGCTCCACAGATACGCAGTATTTT
.	TRBJ2-1	TRBV9	.	CASSVVNSYNEQFF	TGTGCCAGCAGCGTAGTAAACAGCTACAATGAGCAGTTCTTC
.	TRBJ2-1	TRBV5-5	many	CASSMDPARGSEQFF	TGTGCCAGCAGCATGGACCCGGCCCGGGGGAGTGAGCAGTTCTTC
.	TRBJ1-2	TRBV12-3/TRBV12-4	.	CASSATVYGYTF	TGTGCCAGCAGTGCGACAGTCTATGGCTACACCTTC
.	TRBJ1-1	TRBV6-1	few	CASREREGTEAFF	TGTGCCAGCAGAGAAAGGGAAGGCACTGAAGCTTTCTTT